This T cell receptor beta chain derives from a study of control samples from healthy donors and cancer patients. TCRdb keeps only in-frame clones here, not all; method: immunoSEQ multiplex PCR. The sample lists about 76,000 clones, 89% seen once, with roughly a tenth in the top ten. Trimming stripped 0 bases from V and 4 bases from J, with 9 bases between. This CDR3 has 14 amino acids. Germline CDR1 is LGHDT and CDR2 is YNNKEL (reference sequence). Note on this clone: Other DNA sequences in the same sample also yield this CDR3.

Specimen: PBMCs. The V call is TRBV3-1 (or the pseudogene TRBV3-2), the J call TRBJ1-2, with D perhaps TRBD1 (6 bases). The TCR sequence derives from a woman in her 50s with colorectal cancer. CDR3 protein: CASSQEGGGYGYTF. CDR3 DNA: TGTGCCAGCAGCCAAGAAGGAGGGGGCTATGGCTACACCTTC.